This T cell receptor beta chain was observed in a study of blood T cell repertoires in COVID-19. Trimming took off 7 bases at V and 0 bases at J, with 12 bases between the two ends. Germline V CDR1 and CDR2: SNHLY, FYNNEI. The CDR3 loop spans 14 amino acids. Clones were sequenced by immunoSEQ multiplex PCR, and TCRdb holds only the in-frame ones, with some missing. The sample consists of over 250,000 clones, approximately 78% of them appearing once. The sequence came from a man between 40 and 49 years old who had been exposed to COVID-19. The sequenced sample consisted of PBMCs or T cells enriched from blood (not recorded which). V usage is TRBV2 and J usage is TRBJ1-1, with D perhaps TRBD1 (5 bases). The CDR3 is CASNKQAMNTEAFF. The CDR3 DNA follows: TGTGCCAGCAATAAACAGGCTATGAACACTGAAGCTTTCTTT.